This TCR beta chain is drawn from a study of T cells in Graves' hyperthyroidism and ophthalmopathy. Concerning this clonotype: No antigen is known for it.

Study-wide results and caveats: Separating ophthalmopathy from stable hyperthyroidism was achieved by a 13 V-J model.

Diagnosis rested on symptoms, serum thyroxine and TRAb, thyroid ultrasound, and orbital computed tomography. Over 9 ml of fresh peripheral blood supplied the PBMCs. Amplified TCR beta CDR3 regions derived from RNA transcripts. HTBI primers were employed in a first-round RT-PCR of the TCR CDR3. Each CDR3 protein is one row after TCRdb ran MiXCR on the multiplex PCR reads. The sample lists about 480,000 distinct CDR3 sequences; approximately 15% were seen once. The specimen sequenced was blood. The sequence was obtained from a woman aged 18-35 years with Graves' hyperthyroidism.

The CDR3 nucleotides read TGTGCCAGCAGTCCCCCAGGGGGAGGCGATGAGCAGTTCTTC. Its protein product is CASSPPGGGDEQFF. This chain connects TRBV27 to TRBJ2-1; possibly TRBD1 for D (7 bases). Germline V lookup: CDR1 MNHEY, CDR2 SMNVEV (reference sequence). The CDR3 is made up of 14 amino acids. The ends were cut back, 5 bases at V and 8 bases at J, with 16 bases in the middle.